Listed below are T cell receptor beta chains from one sample, sequenced in a study of low-dose radiotherapy and immunotherapy resistance in tumors. Each CDR3 protein gets one entry after TCRdb re-called the reads with MiXCR. The data contain some 57,000 distinct CDR3 sequences, 23% of them singletons. Source: PBMCs, taken after low-dose radiotherapy plus immunotherapy. The receptors derive from a male donor with prostate cancer. CDR3s include the opening cysteine and the closing phenylalanine or tryptophan. A D gene is named only where the DNA matches it firmly. Clone size, where shown, is once, few, many, or a class for clones that have expanded.

v_call	d_call	cdr3_length	j_call	clone_size	cdr3_aa	cdr3_nt
TRBV6-5	TRBD2	17	TRBJ2-1	many	CASSYSRLTVAGTEQFF	TGTGCCAGCAGTTACTCGAGGCTGACAGTAGCGGGGACCGAGCAGTTCTTC
TRBV5-1	.	16	TRBJ2-6	many	CASSLVGGVGANVLTF	TGCGCCAGCAGCTTGGTCGGCGGGGTCGGGGCCAACGTCCTGACTTTC
TRBV29-1	.	12	TRBJ2-7	many	CSVAGGPHEQYF	TGCAGCGTTGCCGGGGGTCCCCACGAGCAGTACTTC
TRBV12-3/TRBV12-4	.	15	TRBJ1-1	many	CASSPAGSMNTEAFF	TGTGCCAGCAGTCCCGCGGGATCCATGAACACTGAAGCTTTCTTT
TRBV12-3/TRBV12-4	TRBD1	14	TRBJ1-4	.	CASSPQGAGEKLFF	TGTGCCAGCAGTCCGCAGGGGGCTGGAGAAAAACTGTTTTTT
TRBV29-1	.	12	TRBJ1-5	once	CSVGGGNQPQHF	TGCAGCGTTGGGGGCGGGAATCAGCCCCAGCATTTT
TRBV20-1	.	15	TRBJ1-5	.	CSARDALGVNQPQHF	TGCAGTGCTAGAGATGCGCTGGGAGTGAATCAGCCCCAGCATTTT
TRBV3-1	TRBD2	18	TRBJ2-2	many	CASSQEWTSGSNTGELFF	TGTGCCAGCAGCCAAGAATGGACTAGCGGGAGCAACACCGGGGAGCTGTTTTTT
TRBV6-2/TRBV6-3	.	15	TRBJ2-2	many	CASSDPGRGGGELFF	TGTGCCAGCAGTGATCCGGGCAGGGGAGGCGGGGAGCTGTTTTTT
TRBV6-2/TRBV6-3	.	15	TRBJ1-2	.	CVSREVGRGNYGYIF	.
TRBV7-2	.	16	TRBJ2-5	.	CASSFVGGGPGETQYF	TGTGCCAGCAGCTTTGTGGGTGGGGGGCCAGGGGAGACCCAGTACTTC
TRBV20-1	TRBD2	14	TRBJ2-7	many	CSARGTSGGLEQYF	TGCAGTGCTAGGGGCACTAGCGGGGGCCTCGAGCAGTACTTC
TRBV5-6	.	22	TRBJ2-1	.	CASSFYICSASPGGNFYNEQFF	.
TRBV28	.	16	TRBJ1-1	many	CASSPRVPVVNTEAFF	TGTGCCAGCAGTCCCAGGGTACCCGTGGTGAACACTGAAGCTTTCTTT
TRBV7-9	.	15	TRBJ2-7	.	CASSPNEGVSYEQYF	TGTGCCAGCAGCCCCAACGAGGGGGTCTCCTACGAGCAGTACTTC
TRBV5-1	TRBD2	17	TRBJ2-3	many	CASSAPASGYSTDTQYF	TGCGCCAGCAGCGCCCCGGCTAGCGGTTATAGCACAGATACGCAGTATTTT
TRBV3-1	.	13	TRBJ2-4	.	CASSHAGPNIQYF	TGTGCCAGCAGCCACGCGGGGCCAAACATTCAGTACTTC
TRBV7-9	.	14	TRBJ2-5	many	CASTRTNPGETQYF	TGTGCCAGCACCCGAACTAACCCCGGAGAGACCCAGTACTTC
TRBV19	.	15	TRBJ2-1	many	CASSIAPATYNEQFF	TGTGCCAGTAGTATAGCACCCGCAACCTACAATGAGCAGTTCTTC
TRBV5-1	.	14	TRBJ1-1	many	CASSLELGNTEAFF	TGCGCCAGCAGCTTGGAGCTAGGGAACACTGAAGCTTTCTTT
TRBV3-1	TRBD2	18	TRBJ2-1	many	CASSYRRAGGRAVDEQFF	TGTGCCAGCAGCTATCGACGGGCCGGCGGGAGGGCCGTAGATGAGCAGTTCTTC
TRBV13	TRBD1	15	TRBJ2-3	many	CASSPNRGVEDTQYF	TGTGCCAGCAGCCCAAACAGGGGGGTTGAAGATACGCAGTATTTT
TRBV7-3	.	14	TRBJ2-7	many	CASSLTALVYEQYF	TGTGCCAGCAGCTTAACCGCATTGGTCTACGAGCAGTACTTC
TRBV3-1	TRBD1	16	TRBJ2-2	many	CASSLRTGGNTGELFF	TGTGCCAGCAGCCTCCGGACAGGGGGCAACACCGGGGAGCTGTTTTTT
TRBV14	.	15	TRBJ2-2	many	CASSQKPSNTGELFF	TGTGCCAGCAGCCAAAAGCCATCGAACACCGGGGAGCTGTTTTTT
TRBV18	TRBD2	17	TRBJ2-3	many	CASSVRSGAGATDTQYF	TGTGCCAGCTCGGTGCGATCGGGTGCGGGAGCGACAGATACGCAGTATTTT
TRBV20-1	TRBD1	13	TRBJ2-7	.	CSARTGQVYEQYF	TGCAGTGCTAGAACGGGACAGGTGTACGAGCAGTACTTC
TRBV14	TRBD2	20	TRBJ2-3	many	CASSPINLRLATYYTDTQYF	TGTGCCAGCAGCCCCATAAACCTCAGACTAGCCACATACTACACAGATACGCAGTATTTT
TRBV6-2/TRBV6-3	TRBD2	14	TRBJ2-7	many	CASTVGGSGLEQYF	TGTGCCAGCACCGTGGGCGGGAGCGGGCTCGAGCAGTACTTC
TRBV6-2/TRBV6-3	.	12	TRBJ2-5	few	CASSINSETQYF	TGTGCCAGCAGTATCAACTCAGAGACCCAGTACTTC
TRBV28	TRBD1	15	TRBJ2-5	.	CASRPETGSWETQYF	TGTGCCAGCAGGCCAGAGACAGGGTCTTGGGAGACCCAGTACTTC
TRBV11-2	.	16	TRBJ2-1	many	CASSLLLQATYNEQFF	TGTGCCAGCAGCTTATTGCTACAGGCCACCTACAATGAGCAGTTCTTC
TRBV6-2/TRBV6-3	TRBD1	15	TRBJ2-2	many	CASRSSGGVPGELFF	TGTGCCAGCAGATCCTCAGGGGGCGTGCCCGGGGAGCTGTTTTTT
TRBV28	TRBD1	14	TRBJ2-7	many	CASTSWDRTYEQYF	TGTGCCAGCACCTCTTGGGACAGGACCTACGAGCAGTACTTC
TRBV3-1	.	13	TRBJ1-6	.	CASSPTDQSPLHF	TGTGCCAGCAGCCCAACGGATCAATCACCCCTCCACTTT
TRBV20-1	.	17	TRBJ2-1	many	CSARSPALAHGYNEQFF	TGCAGTGCTAGATCGCCCGCCCTAGCTCACGGATACAATGAGCAGTTCTTC
TRBV18	TRBD1	15	TRBJ1-4	many	CASSKGTGGSEKLFF	TGTGCCAGCTCAAAAGGGACAGGCGGGAGTGAAAAACTGTTTTTT
TRBV3-1	TRBD2	16	TRBJ2-7	.	CASSPGTSGGAYEQYF	TGTGCCAGCAGCCCAGGGACTAGCGGGGGGGCCTACGAGCAGTACTTC
TRBV12-3/TRBV12-4	TRBD1	13	TRBJ1-2	.	CASGTGAGYGYTF	TGTGCCAGCGGGACAGGGGCAGGGTATGGCTACACCTTC
TRBV6-1	.	15	TRBJ1-2	once	CASELQDRTYYGYTF	TGTGCCAGCGAACTGCAAGACAGGACTTACTATGGCTACACCTTC
TRBV3-1	.	12	TRBJ2-5	many	CASSQDGKTQYF	TGTGCCAGCAGCCAAGACGGGAAGACCCAGTACTTC
TRBV27	.	16	TRBJ2-1	few	CARPGWGVESYNEQFF	TGTGCCAGACCCGGGTGGGGCGTTGAGTCCTACAATGAGCAGTTCTTC
TRBV7-3	TRBD1	17	TRBJ1-6	many	CASSLSDREDNNSPLHF	TGTGCCAGCAGCTTATCGGACAGGGAGGATAATAATTCACCCCTCCACTTT
TRBV6-2/TRBV6-3	TRBD2	17	TRBJ2-3	many	CASSYETSGGHTDTQYF	TGTGCCAGCAGTTACGAAACTAGCGGGGGTCACACAGATACGCAGTATTTT
TRBV5-1	TRBD2	15	TRBJ2-7	many	CASSPDSGRNSGQYF	TGCGCCAGCAGCCCGGACAGCGGGAGGAATAGCGGGCAGTACTTC
TRBV3-1	TRBD1	16	TRBJ2-2	.	CASSPEGTGGRRELFF	TGTGCCAGCAGCCCCGAAGGTACAGGGGGCAGGCGGGAGCTGTTTTTT
TRBV7-2	.	13	TRBJ2-7	many	CASSLPWGGEQYF	TGTGCCAGCAGCTTACCATGGGGCGGCGAGCAGTACTTC
TRBV6-5	.	15	TRBJ2-1	many	CASSSPGRTNNEQFF	TGTGCCAGCAGTTCCCCCGGACGAACGAACAATGAGCAGTTCTTC
TRBV7-9	.	15	TRBJ2-2	many	CASSRQGLNTGELFF	TGTGCCAGCAGCCGCCAGGGATTAAACACCGGGGAGCTGTTTTTT
TRBV11-2	TRBD2	18	TRBJ2-3	many	CASSLVPIAGRSADTQYF	TGTGCCAGCAGCTTAGTCCCAATAGCGGGAAGGTCAGCAGATACGCAGTATTTT
TRBV3-1	.	15	TRBJ2-1	many	CASSQDIVAYNEQFF	TGTGCCAGCAGCCAAGATATAGTTGCCTACAATGAGCAGTTCTTC